This TCR beta chain was profiled in a study of regulatory T cells in long-lasting Graves disease. Sequencing libraries for TCR beta were prepared with iRepertoire HTBI primers and Arm-PCR of CDR3 regions. TCRdb analysed the multiplex PCR reads with MiXCR anew, one entry per CDR3 protein. The table has under 500,000 distinct CDR3 sequences, around 20% seen once. The time point here: persistent/refractory GD, antithyroid drugs over 5 years with positive TRAb. PBMC RNA was the source of the TCR library. This clonotype was detected many times. CDR3 size: 15 residues. CDR1 and CDR2 (germline): KGHDR, SFDVKD. The ends were cut back, 4 bases at V and 0 bases at J, with 12 bases in the middle.

V usage is TRBV24-1 and J usage is TRBJ2-7; D perhaps matches TRBD1 (6 bases). This TCR was sampled from a female donor with Graves disease. Sequenced material: peripheral blood mononuclear cells (PBMCs), taken when the disease was refractory, from a patient treated with antithyroid drugs. The CDR3 here is CATSDGQKSSYEQYF. The CDR3 coding sequence is TGTGCCACCAGTGACGGACAGAAAAGCTCCTACGAGCAGTACTTC.